The present T cell receptor beta chain was sequenced within a study of blood T cells in healthy people across ages. General study findings and limits: Older age coincided with a roughly linear decline in TCR beta diversity per million T cells. Not knowing donor CMV status may have confounded expanded clonotype changes.

As for this clonotype: As yet, its antigen is unknown.

CDR1 is LGHDT and CDR2 is YNNKEL in the germline V gene (reference sequence). V lost 1 base and J lost 6, with 10 bases in between. CDR3 length: 13 residues. Sample-barcoded 5' priming and a J-beta primer mix drove a second PCR of about 7 to 11 cycles. Each TCR beta cDNA got a 12-nucleotide random molecular identifier. One entry per CDR3 protein results from TCRdb running MiXCR on the 5' RACE reads. Of roughly 800,000 distinct CDR3 sequences listed, roughly 50% are singletons. The chain uses TRBV3-1 and TRBJ2-7; TRBD2 is a possible D gene (6 bases). The origin of this receptor is a man younger than 40 in good health. The sequencing sample was made of blood. CDR3 DNA: TGTGCCAGCAGCCAAGGACTAGTGGGCGAGCAGTACTTC. Its translation is CASSQGLVGEQYF.